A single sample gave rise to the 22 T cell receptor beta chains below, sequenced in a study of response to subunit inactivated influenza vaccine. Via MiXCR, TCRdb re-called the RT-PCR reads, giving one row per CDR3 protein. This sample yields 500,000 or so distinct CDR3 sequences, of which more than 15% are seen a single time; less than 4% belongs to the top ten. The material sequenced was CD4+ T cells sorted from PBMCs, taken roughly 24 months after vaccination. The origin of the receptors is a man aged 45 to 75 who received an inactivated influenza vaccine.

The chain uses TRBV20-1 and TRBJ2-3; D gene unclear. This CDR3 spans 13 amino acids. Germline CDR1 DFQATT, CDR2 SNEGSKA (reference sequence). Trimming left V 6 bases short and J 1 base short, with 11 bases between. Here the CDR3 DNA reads TGCAGTGCAGCCAGCCCTGGCACAGATACGCAGTATTTT. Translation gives CSAASPGTDTQYF.

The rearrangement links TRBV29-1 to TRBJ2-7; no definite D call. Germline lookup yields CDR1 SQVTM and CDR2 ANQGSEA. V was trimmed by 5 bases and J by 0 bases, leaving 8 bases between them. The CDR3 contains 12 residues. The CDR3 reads CSVTDGSYEQYF. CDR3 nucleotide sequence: TGCAGCGTTACAGACGGCTCCTACGAGCAGTACTTC.

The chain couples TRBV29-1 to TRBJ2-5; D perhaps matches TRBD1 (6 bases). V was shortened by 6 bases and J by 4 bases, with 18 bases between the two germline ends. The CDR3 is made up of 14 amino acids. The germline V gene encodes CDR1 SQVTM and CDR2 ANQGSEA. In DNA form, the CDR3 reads TGCAGCGTGGGGGCTTCGACCCTGGGAGAGACCCAGTACTTC. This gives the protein CSVGASTLGETQYF.

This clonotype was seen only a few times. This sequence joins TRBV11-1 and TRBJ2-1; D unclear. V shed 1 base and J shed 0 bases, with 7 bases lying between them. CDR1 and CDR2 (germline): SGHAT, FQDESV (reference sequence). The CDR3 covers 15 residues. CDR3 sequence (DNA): TGTGCCAGCAGCTTAGGGACGATCTCCTACAATGAGCAGTTCTTC. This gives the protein CASSLGTISYNEQFF.

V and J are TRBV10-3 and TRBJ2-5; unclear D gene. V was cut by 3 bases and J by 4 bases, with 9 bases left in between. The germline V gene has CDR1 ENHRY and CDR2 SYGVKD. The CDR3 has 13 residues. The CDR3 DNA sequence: TGTGCCATCAGTGATGGTAGTCGAGAGACCCAGTACTTC. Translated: CAISDGSRETQYF.

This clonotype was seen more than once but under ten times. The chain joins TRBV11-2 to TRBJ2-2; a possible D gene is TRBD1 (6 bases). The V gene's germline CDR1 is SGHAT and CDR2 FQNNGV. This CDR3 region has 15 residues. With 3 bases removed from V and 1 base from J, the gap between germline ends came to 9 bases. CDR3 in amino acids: CASSLGHRNTGELFF. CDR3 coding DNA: TGTGCCAGCAGCTTGGGACACAGGAACACCGGGGAGCTGTTTTTT.

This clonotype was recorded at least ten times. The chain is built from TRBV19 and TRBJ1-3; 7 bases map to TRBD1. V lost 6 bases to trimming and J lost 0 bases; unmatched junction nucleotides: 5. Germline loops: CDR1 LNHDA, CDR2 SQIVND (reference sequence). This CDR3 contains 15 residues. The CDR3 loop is CASRPDRSSGNTIYF. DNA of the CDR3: TGTGCCAGTAGGCCGGACAGGAGCTCTGGAAACACCATATATTTT.

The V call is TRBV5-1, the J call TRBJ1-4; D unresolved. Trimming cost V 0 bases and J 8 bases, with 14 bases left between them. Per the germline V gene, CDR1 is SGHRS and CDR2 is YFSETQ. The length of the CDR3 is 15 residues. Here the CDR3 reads CASSLGAGINEKLFF. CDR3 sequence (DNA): TGCGCCAGCAGCTTGGGCGCGGGTATCAACGAAAAACTGTTTTTT.

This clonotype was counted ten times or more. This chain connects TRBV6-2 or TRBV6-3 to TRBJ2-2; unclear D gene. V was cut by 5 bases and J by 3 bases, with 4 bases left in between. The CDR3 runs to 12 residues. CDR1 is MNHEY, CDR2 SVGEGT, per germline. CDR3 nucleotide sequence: TGTGCCAGCAGTGGTTACACCGGGGAGCTGTTTTTT. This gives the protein CASSGYTGELFF.

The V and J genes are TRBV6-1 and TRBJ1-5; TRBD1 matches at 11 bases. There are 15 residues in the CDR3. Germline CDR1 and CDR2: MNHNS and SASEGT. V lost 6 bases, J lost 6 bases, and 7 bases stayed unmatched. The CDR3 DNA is TGTGCCAGCAGCCCGGACAGGGGGCATACTCAGCCCCAGCATTTT. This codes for CASSPDRGHTQPQHF.

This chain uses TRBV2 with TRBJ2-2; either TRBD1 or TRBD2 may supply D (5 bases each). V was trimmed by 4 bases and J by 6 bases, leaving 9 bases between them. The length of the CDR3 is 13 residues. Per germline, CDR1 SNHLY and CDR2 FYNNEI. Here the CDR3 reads CASSVWGPGELFF. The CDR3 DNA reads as TGTGCCAGCAGTGTGTGGGGACCCGGGGAGCTGTTTTTT.

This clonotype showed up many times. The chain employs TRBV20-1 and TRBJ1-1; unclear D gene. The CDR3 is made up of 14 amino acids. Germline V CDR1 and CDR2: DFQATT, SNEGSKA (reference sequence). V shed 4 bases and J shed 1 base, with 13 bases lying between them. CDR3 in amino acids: CSATEGGGNTEAFF. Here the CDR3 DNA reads TGCAGTGCTACCGAGGGAGGAGGGAACACTGAAGCTTTCTTT.

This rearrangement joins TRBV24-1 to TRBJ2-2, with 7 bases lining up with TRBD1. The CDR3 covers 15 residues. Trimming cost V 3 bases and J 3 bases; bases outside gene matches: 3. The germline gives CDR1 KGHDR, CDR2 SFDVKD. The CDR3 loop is CATSDVQGYTGELFF. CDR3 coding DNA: TGTGCCACCAGTGATGTACAGGGGTACACCGGGGAGCTGTTTTTT.

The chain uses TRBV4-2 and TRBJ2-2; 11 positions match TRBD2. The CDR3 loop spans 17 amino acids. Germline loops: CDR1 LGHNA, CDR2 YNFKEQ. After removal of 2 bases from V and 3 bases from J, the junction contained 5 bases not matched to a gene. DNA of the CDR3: TGTGCCAGCAGCCAATTCAAACTAGCGGGGGACACCGGGGAGCTGTTTTTT. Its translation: CASSQFKLAGDTGELFF.

In nucleotides, the CDR3 is TGCAGTGCTAGAGCGACTAGCGGGGGGGCCGGGGAGCTGTTTTTT. Protein: CSARATSGGAGELFF. V gene TRBV20-1 combines with J gene TRBJ2-2, with 14 bases that match TRBD2. Per the germline V gene, CDR1 is DFQATT and CDR2 is SNEGSKA (reference sequence). Trimming took 1 base from V and 6 from J; bases not matched to a gene: 1. The CDR3 sequence is 15 residues long.

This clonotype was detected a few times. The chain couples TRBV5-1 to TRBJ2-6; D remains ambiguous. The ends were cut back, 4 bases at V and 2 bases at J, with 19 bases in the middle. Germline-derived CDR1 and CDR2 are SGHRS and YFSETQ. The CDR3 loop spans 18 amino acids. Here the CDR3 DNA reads TGCGCCAGCAGCCCTGGGGTCAGAGCAAGAACTGGGGCCAACGTCCTGACTTTC. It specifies CASSPGVRARTGANVLTF.

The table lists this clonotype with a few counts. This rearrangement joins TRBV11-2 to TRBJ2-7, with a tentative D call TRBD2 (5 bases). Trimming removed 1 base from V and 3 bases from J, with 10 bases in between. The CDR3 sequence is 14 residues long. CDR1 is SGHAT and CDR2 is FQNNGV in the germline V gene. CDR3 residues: CASSLGHRGYEQYF. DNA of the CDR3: TGTGCCAGCAGCTTAGGCCACCGGGGCTACGAGCAGTACTTC.

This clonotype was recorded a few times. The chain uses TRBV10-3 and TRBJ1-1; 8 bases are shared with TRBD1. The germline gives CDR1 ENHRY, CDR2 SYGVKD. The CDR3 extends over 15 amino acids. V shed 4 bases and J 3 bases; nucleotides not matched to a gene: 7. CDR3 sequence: CAISAAGGGYTEAFF. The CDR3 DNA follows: TGTGCCATCAGTGCGGCAGGGGGCGGGTACACTGAAGCTTTCTTT.

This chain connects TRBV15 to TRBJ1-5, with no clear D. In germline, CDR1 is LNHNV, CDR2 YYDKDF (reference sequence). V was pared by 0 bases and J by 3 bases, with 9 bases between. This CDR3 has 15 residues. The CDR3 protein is CATSRDPTHNQPQHF. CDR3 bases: TGTGCCACCAGCAGAGATCCAACACACAATCAGCCCCAGCATTTT.

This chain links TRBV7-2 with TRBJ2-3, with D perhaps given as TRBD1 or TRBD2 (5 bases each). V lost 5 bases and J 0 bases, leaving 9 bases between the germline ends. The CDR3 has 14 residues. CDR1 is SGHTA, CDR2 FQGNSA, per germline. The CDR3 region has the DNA TGTGCCAGCAGCCGAGGGGCTAGCACAGATACGCAGTATTTT. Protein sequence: CASSRGASTDTQYF.

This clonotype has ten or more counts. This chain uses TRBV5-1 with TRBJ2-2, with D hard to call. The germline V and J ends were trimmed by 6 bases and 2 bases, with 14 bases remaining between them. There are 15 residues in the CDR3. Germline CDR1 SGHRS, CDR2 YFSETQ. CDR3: CASNRAEENTGELFF. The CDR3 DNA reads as TGCGCCAGCAACAGAGCAGAAGAAAACACCGGGGAGCTGTTTTTT.

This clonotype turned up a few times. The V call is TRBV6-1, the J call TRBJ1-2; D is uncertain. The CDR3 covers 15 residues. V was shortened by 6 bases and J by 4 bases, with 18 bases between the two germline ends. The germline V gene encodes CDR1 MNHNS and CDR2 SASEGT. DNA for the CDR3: TGTGCCAGCAGAACCTGGGTGGAGGCGTCCTATGGCTACACCTTC. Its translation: CASRTWVEASYGYTF.